This T cell receptor beta chain was identified during a study of cytomegalovirus exposure and HLA in healthy donors. Study-wide context: The roughly 700 first-cohort repertoires shared a platform with the roughly 110 validation repertoires, as reported in a later analysis. Whole-study results and caveats: The study recorded 150 to 200 TCR beta chains that were cytomegalovirus-associated. First-cohort TCR clusters tended to co-occur in the roughly 130 validation repertoires, a later analysis found.

As to this clone: Its antigen is unknown.

Assay used: immunoSEQ multiplex PCR; TCRdb lists only in-frame clones, some missing. Of a few hundred thousand clones listed, about nine tenths are singletons. The CDR3 covers 14 residues. The germline V gene encodes CDR1 SNHLY and CDR2 FYNNEI. Trimming took 4 bases from V and 4 from J; bases not matched to a gene: 4. This TCR came from a woman younger than 35 in good health and CMV-seronegative. The chain uses TRBV2 and TRBJ1-5; 7 bases are shared with TRBD1. The sample consisted of PBMCs. CDR3 nucleotide sequence: TGTGCCAGCAGTGCGACAGGGAGAAATCAGCCCCAGCATTTT. Its translation is CASSATGRNQPQHF.